The text below deals with one TCR beta chain. These data originate in a study of T cell changes during pregnancy in multiple sclerosis. The V and J ends lost 3 bases and 8 bases respectively, with 8 bases between them. Germline lookup yields CDR1 LNHDA and CDR2 SQIVND (reference sequence). The CDR3 runs to 12 residues. Measured with immunoSEQ multiplex PCR; TCRdb has only the in-frame clones, and not every one. The profile shows about 100,000 clones, under 95% of them singletons. This chain connects TRBV19 to TRBJ1-3; the D is unclear. This receptor was identified in a female donor in good health, enrolled as a control in a pregnancy study. This sample comprised peripheral blood, obtained in the third trimester of pregnancy. CDR3 protein: CASSIRGDTIYF. CDR3 DNA: TGTGCCAGTAGTATCCGGGGAGACACCATATATTTT.